This T cell receptor beta chain was profiled in a study of OX40 agonist ivuxolimab in advanced cancers. Overall study context: Dose-escalation patients' cancers were hepatocellular carcinoma, melanoma, renal cell or head and neck cancer. Patients with prior anti-PD-1, anti-PD-L1 or anti-CTLA-4 therapy were eligible; 40% to 45% had some. Regarding the study as a whole: Dosing at 0.1 to 3.0 mg/kg was accompanied by clonal expansion of CD4+ and CD8+ blood T cells by week 6. Among T cells, CD8+ cells averaged more expanded clones than CD4+ cells.

The CDR3 is 16 residues long. The V end was cut by 6 bases, the J end by 0 bases, with 17 bases between. In germline, CDR1 is MNHNY, CDR2 SVGAGI (reference sequence). As regards this clone: Its specificity is not known.

Assay: immunoSEQ multiplex PCR; the TCRdb copy retains only in-frame clones and omits some. The sample holds around 40,000 clones, roughly 86% seen once. This clonotype originated in an adult with an advanced solid tumor such as melanoma, head and neck, liver or kidney cancer. Here the sequenced sample was CD4+ or CD8+ T cells sorted from blood, taken in a trial of the OX40 agonist ivuxolimab. This chain links TRBV6-6 with TRBJ1-1, with D tentatively TRBD1 (6 bases). The CDR3 loop reads CASSFTGFQVNTEAFF. For the CDR3, the DNA is TGTGCCAGCAGCTTTACAGGGTTCCAGGTGAACACTGAAGCTTTCTTT.